This T cell receptor beta chain was observed in a study of blood T cells in healthy people across ages. The study, taken as a whole, reports: More naive CD4+ cells and higher diversity marked long-lived donors relative to aged donors.

Concerning this clonotype itself: Its antigen is not identified.

Through a sample-barcoded 5' primer and a J-beta primer mix, a second PCR was run for 7 to 11 cycles. TCRdb analysed the 5' RACE reads with MiXCR anew, one entry per CDR3 protein. The table records approximately 1.5 million distinct CDR3 sequences, roughly 32% of them present only once. The germline V and J ends were trimmed by 4 bases and 4 bases, with 16 bases remaining between them. CDR1 is SQVTM and CDR2 is ANQGSEA in the germline V gene. This CDR3 is built from 14 residues. Sequences were obtained from blood. V gene TRBV29-1 combines with J gene TRBJ1-1; the D is unclear. This receptor was identified in a woman aged 25 to 39 in good health. In DNA form, the CDR3 reads TGCAGCGTTGTGGTCCCGGGCACGACCACTGAAGCTTTCTTT. Translation: CSVVVPGTTTEAFF. Based on the CDR3 plus reference TRBV29-1 and TRBJ1-1, the full variable domain is SAVISQKPSRDICQRGTSLTIQCQVDSQVTMMFWYRQQPGQSLTLIATANQGSEATYESGFVIDKFPISRPNLTFSTLTVSNMSPEDSSIYLCSVVVPGTTTEAFFGQGTRLTVV.